This T cell receptor (beta chain) was obtained from a study of T cell responses to AZD1222 COVID-19 vaccine. Study results and caveats: The number of AZD1222 recipients seropositive at baseline was only 6 or 7. Mapped onto spike, vaccine-associated CD4 TCRs spanned it and were dominant at 160-218 and 743-854.

Repertoires were generated with immunoSEQ multiplex PCR, while TCRdb's copy carries only in-frame clones and drops some. In the table there are 150,000 to 200,000 clones, roughly 91% of which are singletons. The analysis combined second doses at about 4 or about 12 weeks. The CDR3 length is 15 residues. In germline, CDR1 is SGDLS, CDR2 YYNGEE. V dropped 0 bases and J dropped 6; count of bases not matched to a gene: 5. To note about this clone: What it binds is unknown.

The J gene is TRBJ2-1, the V gene TRBV9; 8 bases are a match to TRBD2. The source material was peripheral blood, sampled 28 days after the second AZD1222 dose. This TCR derives from an adult who received the AZD1222 COVID-19 vaccine. As DNA, the CDR3 is TGTGCCAGCAGCGTAGGAGGGGGACTAGTCAATGAGCAGTTCTTC. It is translated as CASSVGGGLVNEQFF.